These 8 T cell receptor beta chains were sequenced from one sample in a study of T cell repertoires in cytomegalovirus infection. TCRdb called the reads again in MiXCR, with one record for every CDR3 protein. The sample includes 510,000 or so distinct CDR3 sequences, about 25% of them seen just once. The sample taken for sequencing was PBMCs. These TCRs come from a human donor in good health (CMV status not recorded). Some clones in this sample may be carry-over from other donors' samples.

V is TRBV19 and J is TRBJ1-5, with 8 bases lining up with TRBD1. The CDR3 length is 15 residues. Trimming cost V 3 bases and J 4 bases; bases outside gene matches: 5. Germline CDR1 LNHDA, CDR2 SQIVND (reference sequence). The CDR3 here is CASSMGTGNNQPQHF. The CDR3 bases are TGTGCCAGTAGTATGGGGACAGGCAATAATCAGCCCCAGCATTTT.

This clonotype appeared many times. The V and J genes are TRBV5-4 and TRBJ2-5, with 7 bases fitting TRBD2. CDR3 length: 14 amino acids. Per the germline V gene, CDR1 is SGHNT and CDR2 is YYREEE (reference sequence). J lost 3 bases, V lost 4 bases, and 6 bases had no gene match. CDR3 bases: TGTGCCAGCAGCCGGGACTACGTAAAAGAGACCCAGTACTTC. It codes for CASSRDYVKETQYF.

The gene calls are TRBV7-9 and TRBJ2-1, with D unresolved. Germline V gives CDR1 SEHNR, CDR2 FQNEAQ (reference sequence). The V and J ends lost 2 bases and 6 bases respectively, with 5 bases between them. The CDR3 contains 12 residues. The CDR3 protein is CASSLLANEQFF. CDR3 nucleotide sequence: TGTGCCAGCAGCTTACTCGCCAATGAGCAGTTCTTC.

This sequence joins TRBV5-6 and TRBJ1-1; D is unresolved. This CDR3 has 14 amino acids. Between the trimmed V and J ends, which lost 4 bases and 1 base, there was a span of 11 bases. Looked up from germline, CDR1 is SGHDT and CDR2 is YYEEEE. The CDR3 region is CASSTPIGNTEAFF. The CDR3 DNA is TGTGCCAGCAGCACTCCAATCGGGAACACTGAAGCTTTCTTT.

This chain uses TRBV9 with TRBJ2-3, with 7 positions matching TRBD2. This CDR3 contains 17 residues. V lost 1 base, J lost 0 bases, and 8 bases stayed unmatched. Germline values: CDR1 SGDLS, CDR2 YYNGEE. CDR3 nucleotides: TGTGCCAGCAGCGTAAGGTCGACTAGCCTAAGCACAGATACGCAGTATTTT. Protein: CASSVRSTSLSTDTQYF.

The V gene is TRBV19, the J gene TRBJ1-4; TRBD1 might be the D (5 bases). V dropped 5 bases and J dropped 0 bases, with 13 bases sitting between them. The CDR3 is 16 residues long. Germline CDR1 reads LNHDA; CDR2 reads SQIVND (reference sequence). The CDR3 nucleotides read TGTGCCAGTAGTTCTTGGACACTTGCAACTAATGAAAAACTGTTTTTT. This translates into CASSSWTLATNEKLFF.

This clonotype has more than one count but fewer than ten. The chain carries TRBV7-2 and TRBJ2-1; weak D call: TRBD1 (5 bases). Germline CDR1 reads SGHTA; CDR2 reads FQGNSA. Trimming stripped 4 bases from V and 5 bases from J, with 9 bases between. The length of the CDR3 is 13 residues. As DNA, the CDR3 is TGTGCCAGCAGCTCGTCCAGGGACAATGAGCAGTTCTTC. It yields the protein CASSSSRDNEQFF.

This chain connects TRBV27 to TRBJ2-3; the D gene is possibly TRBD1 (5 bases). The germline gives CDR1 MNHEY, CDR2 SMNVEV (reference sequence). The length of the CDR3 is 12 residues. V was cut by 6 bases and J by 5 bases, with 9 bases left in between. The CDR3: CASSCDRDTQYF. As DNA, the CDR3 is TGTGCCAGCAGCTGTGACAGAGATACGCAGTATTTT.